The 23 T cell receptor beta chains given below trace back to one sample, sequenced in a study of PD-1 blockade in classical Hodgkin lymphoma (dated by TCRdb to the early 2020s). The library relied on the immunoSEQ multiplex PCR assay. Drawn from immuneACCESS, this table holds only the in-frame rearrangements with V and J called that TCRdb kept. Clones are partly lost; checked studies trace under half to an unresolved V gene and leave the rest unexplained. In all, the sample holds approximately 9,300 clones, and around three quarters of those were seen once. Jointly, the top ten make up roughly 4% of the sample. The intended sense of this specimen's time point label: cycle 1 day 1 (C1D1), immediately before nivolumab initiation. All trial patients had relapsed after autologous stem cell transplantation, with cohorts A, B and C differing in prior brentuximab vedotin exposure. CD4+ T cells were purified from thawed PBMCs by magnetic negative selection with a Miltenyi CD4+ T cell isolation kit.

This specimen consisted of CD4+ T cells from blood, obtained at baseline. The receptors originated from a human donor with classical Hodgkin lymphoma.

This clone appeared a few times. This chain connects TRBV19 to TRBJ2-1, with 13 positions matching TRBD2. After removal of 9 bases from V and 8 bases from J, the junction contained 7 bases not matched to a gene. The CDR3 loop spans 14 amino acids. From germline, CDR1 is LNHDA and CDR2 SQIVND (reference sequence). The CDR3 is CASTSGRVKDEQFF. CDR3 in DNA: TGTGCCAGCACTAGCGGGAGGGTAAAGGATGAGCAGTTCTTC.

The chain has TRBV28 and TRBJ1-5, with D hard to call. The CDR3 has 16 residues. V lost 0 bases and J lost 0, with 9 bases in between. CDR1 and CDR2 (germline): MDHEN, SYDVKM. The CDR3 loop is CASSLWGYTSNQPQHF. For the CDR3, the DNA is TGTGCCAGCAGTTTATGGGGTTATACTAGCAATCAGCCCCAGCATTTT.

The V and J genes are TRBV2 and TRBJ2-7, with 8 bases identical to TRBD1. In germline, CDR1 is SNHLY, CDR2 FYNNEI. Trimming removed 7 bases from V and 2 bases from J; junction bases left unmatched: 7. The CDR3 consists of 14 residues. The CDR3 protein is CASKGQGQAYEQYF. DNA of the CDR3: TGTGCCAGCAAAGGACAGGGTCAGGCCTACGAGCAGTACTTC.

The chain carries TRBV19 and TRBJ1-2; no reliable D call. The germline V gene has CDR1 LNHDA and CDR2 SQIVND (reference sequence). V was trimmed by 5 bases and J by 4 bases, leaving 17 bases between them. The CDR3 runs 15 residues. The CDR3 reads CASSSGSTLSYGYTF. For the CDR3, the DNA is TGTGCCAGTAGTTCGGGCTCCACCCTGAGCTATGGCTACACCTTC.

The chain uses TRBV9 and TRBJ2-1, with D tentatively TRBD2 (6 bases). The ends were cut back, 4 bases at V and 6 bases at J, with 11 bases in the middle. Germline-derived CDR1 and CDR2 are SGDLS and YYNGEE. This CDR3 contains 13 residues. This CDR3 reads CASSLRDFNEQFF. CDR3 sequence (DNA): TGTGCCAGCAGCCTCCGGGACTTCAATGAGCAGTTCTTC.

This clone occurred a few times. V is TRBV4-1 and J is TRBJ2-7; TRBD2 matches at 9 bases. Trimming at V came to 1 base and at J to 4 bases, leaving 5 bases not matched to a gene. The CDR3 sequence is 15 residues long. Germline CDR1 is MGHRA and CDR2 is YSYEKL. CDR3 in amino acids: CASSQVIAGVYEQYF. The CDR3 DNA sequence: TGCGCCAGCAGCCAAGTAATAGCGGGAGTTTACGAGCAGTACTTC.

The V call is TRBV28, the J call TRBJ2-5, with 7 bases that match TRBD2. The J call may be incorrect, as the DNA end agrees better with TRBJ2-7. CDR3 length: 13 residues. Germline V gene sequence: CDR1 MDHEN, CDR2 SYDVKM. CDR3 DNA: TGTGCCACCTGGCGGGAGCCCTCCTACGAGCAGTACTTC. Protein: CATWREPSYEQYF.

The chain employs TRBV6-6 and TRBJ1-2; D is uncertain. Trimming removed 0 bases at V and 5 bases at J, with 13 bases between. CDR3 length: 15 amino acids. Germline CDR1 and CDR2: MNHNY and SVGAGI (reference sequence). The CDR3 DNA is TGTGCCAGCAGTTACTCGGGAGGCTCCCGATATGGCTACACCTTC. Translation: CASSYSGGSRYGYTF.

The genes are TRBV18 and TRBJ2-7; 7 bases line up with TRBD2. Germline values: CDR1 KGHSH, CDR2 LQKENI. Losses at the gene ends were 0 bases for V and 5 bases for J; bases not matched to a gene: 4. The CDR3 covers 14 residues. The CDR3 sequence: CASSPPGLGDEQYF. The CDR3 DNA follows: TGTGCCAGCTCACCACCCGGACTAGGCGACGAGCAGTACTTC.

The chain uses TRBV28 and TRBJ1-3; a possible D gene is TRBD1 (5 bases). V lost 5 bases and J lost 4, with 12 bases in between. There are 14 residues in the CDR3. Germline lookup yields CDR1 MDHEN and CDR2 SYDVKM. CDR3 DNA sequence: TGTGCCAGCAGTCCGACAGAATCGGGAAACACCATATATTTT. This codes for CASSPTESGNTIYF.

The chain joins TRBV11-2 to TRBJ2-7, with TRBD1 as a possible D gene (5 bases). This CDR3 comprises 13 residues. V lost 4 bases, J lost 6 bases, and 13 bases lay in between. Germline values: CDR1 SGHAT, CDR2 FQNNGV. The CDR3 DNA follows: TGTGCCAGCAGCTCGGGTCAGGGTTCCGAGCAGTACTTC. Translation gives CASSSGQGSEQYF.

V gene TRBV19 combines with J gene TRBJ2-7, with D tentatively TRBD1 or TRBD2 (6 bases each). Germline V lookup: CDR1 LNHDA, CDR2 SQIVND (reference sequence). The CDR3 length is 15 residues. The V end was cut by 4 bases, the J end by 0 bases, with 13 bases between. The CDR3 sequence: CASSNRGPSSYEQYF. DNA for the CDR3: TGTGCCAGTAGTAACCGGGGGCCGAGCTCCTACGAGCAGTACTTC.

This chain joins TRBV7-8 and TRBJ2-7; a weak D match, TRBD2 (5 bases). V lost 4 bases and J lost 3, with 19 bases in between. The CDR3 contains 16 residues. Germline values: CDR1 SGHVS, CDR2 FQNEAQ. Here the CDR3 DNA reads TGTGCCAGCAGCTCAATGGGATACGGGGTAAGCTACGAGCAGTACTTC. It encodes CASSSMGYGVSYEQYF.

In this sample, this clone turned up a few times. The CDR3 is CASSLRGSNTEAFF. CDR3 sequence (DNA): TGTGCCAGCAGTTTACGGGGATCGAACACTGAAGCTTTCTTT. The V call is TRBV27, the J call TRBJ1-1; unclear D gene. The CDR3 runs 14 residues. The V gene lost 2 bases and the J gene lost 1 base, with 8 bases spanning the gap. The V gene's germline CDR1 is MNHEY and CDR2 SMNVEV (reference sequence).

V is TRBV5-6 and J is TRBJ1-1, with no clear D. CDR1 and CDR2 (germline): SGHDT, YYEEEE. This CDR3 is built from 16 residues. V lost 1 base, J lost 0 bases, and 13 bases lay in between. The CDR3 DNA reads as TGTGCCAGCAGCTTGTCGTCCGCCAGGTTGAACACTGAAGCTTTCTTT. Its translation: CASSLSSARLNTEAFF.

This chain uses TRBV13 with TRBJ2-3; 8 positions match TRBD2. This CDR3 has 16 amino acids. The ends lost 5 bases at V and 5 bases at J; junction bases unmatched: 12. Germline assignment: CDR1 PRHDT and CDR2 FYEKMQ (reference sequence). The CDR3 reads CASSQELAAKQDTQYF. The CDR3 DNA reads as TGTGCCAGCAGCCAGGAACTAGCGGCGAAACAAGATACGCAGTATTTT.

The gene calls are TRBV19 and TRBJ2-1, with no clear D. V was cut by 2 bases and J by 9 bases, with 8 bases left in between. This CDR3 comprises 12 residues. The germline CDR1 and CDR2 sequences are LNHDA and SQIVND (reference sequence). CDR3 in DNA: TGTGCCAGTAGTATACGCGGTACTGAGCAGTTCTTC. It codes for CASSIRGTEQFF.

The gene calls are TRBV28 and TRBJ2-7, with D unresolved. V was clipped by 6 bases and J by 4 bases, with 7 bases between them. This CDR3 is built from 11 residues. CDR1 and CDR2 (germline): MDHEN, SYDVKM. DNA for the CDR3: TGTGCCAGCAGCTCCTTATACGAGCAGTACTTC. It is translated as CASSSLYEQYF. Together with reference TRBV28 and TRBJ2-7, the CDR3 gives the full variable domain: DVKVTQSSRYLVKRTGEKVFLECVQDMDHENMFWYRQDPGLGLRLIYFSYDVKMKEKGDIPEGYSVSREKKERFSLILESASTNQTSMYLCASSSLYEQYFGPGTRLTVT.

CDR3 sequence reads: CASMRTEYTDTQYF. The DNA for the CDR3 is TGCGCCAGCATGAGGACAGAGTATACAGATACGCAGTATTTT. The V gene is TRBV5-1, the J gene TRBJ2-3; TRBD1 is a possible D gene (6 bases). V was pared by 6 bases and J by 3 bases, with 14 bases between. Germline V lookup: CDR1 SGHRS, CDR2 YFSETQ. The CDR3 has 14 residues.

This clone was counted a single time. This chain uses TRBV10-3 with TRBJ2-2; TRBD1 or TRBD2 may be the D gene (5 bases each). Germline V lookup: CDR1 ENHRY, CDR2 SYGVKD. This CDR3 is 16 amino acids long. Trimming took 2 bases from V and 0 from J, leaving 10 bases between them. The CDR3 bases are TGTGCCATCAGTGAGAGGGGACCCTCGAACACCGGGGAGCTGTTTTTT. This sequence encodes CAISERGPSNTGELFF.

This sequence joins TRBV4-2 and TRBJ2-7; 8 bases agree with TRBD1. V was pared by 3 bases and J by 1 base, with 8 bases of the junction left unmatched. The germline V gene encodes CDR1 LGHNA and CDR2 YNFKEQ. The length of the CDR3 is 16 residues. The CDR3 loop is CASSHLQGDPSYEQYF. The CDR3 nucleotides are TGTGCCAGCAGCCATCTACAGGGGGACCCATCCTACGAGCAGTACTTC.

The chain employs TRBV20-1 and TRBJ1-2; no firm D call. The length of the CDR3 is 11 residues. V shed 4 bases and J shed 0 bases, with 3 bases lying between them. Germline assignment: CDR1 DFQATT and CDR2 SNEGSKA (reference sequence). This CDR3 reads CSANPNYGYTF. The CDR3 DNA reads as TGCAGTGCTAACCCTAACTATGGCTACACCTTC.

The rearrangement uses TRBV18 and TRBJ2-3; D uncertain. This CDR3 comprises 13 residues. The V and J ends lost 2 bases and 5 bases respectively, with 8 bases between them. Germline loops: CDR1 KGHSH, CDR2 LQKENI. In nucleotides, the CDR3 is TGTGCCAGCTCACCAAACTGGGAAGATACGCAGTATTTT. Protein sequence: CASSPNWEDTQYF.